This T cell receptor beta chain was captured in a study of T cell changes during pregnancy in multiple sclerosis. Sequenced by immunoSEQ multiplex PCR; TCRdb stores in-frame clones only, minus some. Seen here are 60,000 to 70,000 clones, about 90% observed once, and the top ten hold roughly 3%. This CDR3 comprises 13 residues. Germline CDR1 is SQVTM and CDR2 is ANQGSEA. Unmatched junction bases numbered 5, after V lost 4 bases and J lost 7 bases. The V call is TRBV29-1, the J call TRBJ2-7, with 12 positions matching TRBD1. This TCR was recovered from a female donor in good health, enrolled as a control in a pregnancy study. The sample consisted of peripheral blood, taken in the second trimester of pregnancy. This chain's CDR3 is CSVGDRGRGEQYF. In DNA form, the CDR3 reads TGCAGCGTTGGGGACAGGGGGCGCGGGGAGCAGTACTTC.